The 11 T cell receptor beta chains below all came from one sample that was sequenced in a study of memory CD4+ T cells and cytomegalovirus serostatus. Measured with immunoSEQ multiplex PCR; TCRdb has only the in-frame clones, and not every one. The sample has around 26,000 clones; over 70% are singletons. The sort gate was single viable CD3+CD4+CD8-CD45RO+ cells for memory CD4+ T cells. The sample consisted of memory CD4+ T cells from blood. These receptors all stem from an adult in good health and CMV-seronegative.

This clone was recorded only once. CDR3 loop: CASSRRAAGGPGETQYF. CDR3 nucleotide sequence: TGTGCCAGCAGCCGCCGGGCCGCGGGGGGGCCGGGAGAGACCCAGTACTTC. The chain recombines TRBV7-6 with TRBJ2-5, with 9 bases aligning to TRBD2. V trimming: 5 bases; J trimming: 4 bases; junction bases outside the gene matches: 14. The CDR3 has 17 residues. From germline, CDR1 is SGHVS and CDR2 FNYEAQ.

This chain joins TRBV6-5 and TRBJ2-5, with D perhaps TRBD2 (7 bases). The germline V gene encodes CDR1 MNHEY and CDR2 SVGAGI. This CDR3 region has 14 residues. Deletions cut 4 bases from V and 2 bases from J, with 11 bases between. Here the CDR3 reads CASSLGGVQETQYF. The DNA of the CDR3 is TGTGCCAGCAGTTTAGGGGGGGTACAAGAGACCCAGTACTTC.

The chain recombines TRBV5-1 with TRBJ1-6, with D possibly being TRBD1 (6 bases). The CDR3 totals 15 residues. Germline V lookup: CDR1 SGHRS, CDR2 YFSETQ. V shed 0 bases and J shed 6 bases, with 10 bases lying between them. This chain's CDR3 is CASSLAGEGNSPLHF. The CDR3, as DNA: TGCGCCAGCAGCTTGGCAGGGGAGGGTAATTCACCCCTCCACTTT.

The chain joins TRBV6-4 to TRBJ2-1; D not certain. The ends were cut back, 0 bases at V and 6 bases at J, with 9 bases in the middle. The CDR3 length is 14 residues. CDR1 and CDR2 from the germline V gene are MRHNA and SNTAGT. CDR3 amino acids: CASSDSFPSNEQFF. The CDR3 DNA reads as TGTGCCAGCAGTGACTCGTTCCCGAGCAATGAGCAGTTCTTC.

This clone has more than one count but fewer than ten. The gene calls are TRBV2 and TRBJ1-3, with D possibly matching TRBD1 (6 bases). CDR3 length equals 15 residues. The germline V gene has CDR1 SNHLY and CDR2 FYNNEI. V dropped 7 bases and J dropped 2 bases, with 15 bases sitting between them. In DNA form, the CDR3 reads TGTGCCAGCACGGTGGACAGCTCGGCTGGAAACACCATATATTTT. Amino acid sequence: CASTVDSSAGNTIYF.

The chain is built from TRBV6-5 and TRBJ1-4, with 7 bases lining up with TRBD1. The CDR3 runs 15 residues. Per the germline V gene, CDR1 is MNHEY and CDR2 is SVGAGI. After removal of 0 bases from V and 5 bases from J, the junction contained 3 bases not matched to a gene. The chain's CDR3 is CASSYSGGQNEKLFF. The DNA for the CDR3 is TGTGCCAGCAGTTACTCAGGGGGCCAAAATGAAAAACTGTTTTTT.

The chain recombines TRBV5-1 with TRBJ1-4; D call uncertain. Per germline, CDR1 SGHRS and CDR2 YFSETQ. Between the trimmed V and J ends, which lost 1 base and 5 bases, there was a span of 9 bases. This CDR3 region has 14 residues. The CDR3 DNA is TGCGCCAGCAGCTTGAACAGACTCAATGAAAAACTGTTTTTT. Amino acids: CASSLNRLNEKLFF. The whole variable domain, remainder taken from reference TRBV5-1 and TRBJ1-4, is KAGVTQTPRYLIKTRGQQVTLSCSPISGHRSVSWYQQTPGQGLQFLFEYFSETQRNKGNFPGRFSGRQFSNSRSEMNVSTLELGDSALYLCASSLNRLNEKLFFGSGTQLSVL.

V gene TRBV11-3 combines with J gene TRBJ1-1; D remains ambiguous. V was shortened by 4 bases and J by 1 base, with 13 bases between the two germline ends. The CDR3 length is 15 residues. Germline V gene data show CDR1 as SGHNT and CDR2 as YENEEA. The CDR3 loop is CASSSHTQPNTEAFF. The CDR3, as DNA: TGTGCCAGCAGCTCCCACACACAGCCGAACACTGAAGCTTTCTTT.

A single count supports this clone. The rearrangement uses TRBV13 and TRBJ1-1; D might be TRBD1 (6 bases). V was trimmed by 5 bases and J by 1 base, leaving 11 bases between them. The CDR3 runs 14 residues. Germline CDR1 PRHDT, CDR2 FYEKMQ (reference sequence). The chain's CDR3 is CASSGRGGNTEAFF. In DNA, the CDR3 is TGTGCCAGCAGCGGCAGGGGCGGGAACACTGAAGCTTTCTTT.

CDR3 in amino acids: CASRGQEANRETQYF. The DNA of the CDR3 is TGTGCCAGCCGGGGGCAGGAGGCCAACAGGGAGACCCAGTACTTC. The chain is built from TRBV6-1 and TRBJ2-5; TRBD1 or TRBD2 may be the D gene (6 bases each). Trimming left V 8 bases short and J 5 bases short, with 21 bases between. The CDR3 is 15 amino acids. Germline CDR1 is MNHNS and CDR2 is SASEGT.

This clone was observed a handful of times. This chain uses TRBV10-3 with TRBJ1-1; TRBD1 matches at 7 bases. Germline trimming cut 5 bases from V and 11 bases from J; bases unmatched to any gene: 8. Germline V gene lookup returns CDR1 ENHRY and CDR2 SYGVKD. This CDR3 comprises 12 residues. CDR3 residues: CAISTTGQEAFF. Here the CDR3 DNA reads TGTGCCATCAGTACGACAGGGCAGGAGGCTTTCTTT.